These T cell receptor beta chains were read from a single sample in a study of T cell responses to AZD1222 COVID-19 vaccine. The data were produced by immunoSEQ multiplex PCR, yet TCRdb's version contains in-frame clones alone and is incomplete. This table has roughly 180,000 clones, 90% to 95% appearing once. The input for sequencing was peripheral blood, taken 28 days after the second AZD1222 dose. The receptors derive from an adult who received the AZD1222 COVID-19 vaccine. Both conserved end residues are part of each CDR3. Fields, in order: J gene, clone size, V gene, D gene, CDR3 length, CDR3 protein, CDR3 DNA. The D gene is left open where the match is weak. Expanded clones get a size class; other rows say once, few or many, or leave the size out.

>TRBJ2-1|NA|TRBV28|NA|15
CASSRPGRSGNEQFF
TGTGCCAGCAGTCGTCCGGGGCGGTCTGGTAATGAGCAGTTCTTC
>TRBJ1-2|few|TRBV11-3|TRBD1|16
CASSLQRTGGDYGYTF
TGTGCCAGCAGCTTACAGCGGACAGGGGGCGACTATGGCTACACCTTC
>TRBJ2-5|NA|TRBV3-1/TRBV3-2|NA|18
CASSQDPSGRAIQETQYF
TGTGCCAGCAGCCAAGACCCCTCCGGCAGGGCCATTCAAGAGACCCAGTACTTC
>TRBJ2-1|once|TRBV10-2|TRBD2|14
CAAFSGNVISEQFF
TGCGCCGCATTTAGCGGGAATGTTATTAGTGAGCAGTTCTTC
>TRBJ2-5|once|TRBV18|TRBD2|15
CASSPGLAGEETQYF
TGTGCCAGCTCACCTGGACTAGCGGGGGAAGAGACCCAGTACTTC
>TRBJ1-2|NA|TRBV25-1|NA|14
CASSASTPNYGYTF
TGTGCCAGCAGTGCCTCCACGCCGAACTATGGCTACACCTTC
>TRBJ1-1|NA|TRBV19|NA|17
CASSIVPVGEGNTEAFF
TGTGCCAGTAGTATCGTTCCGGTGGGGGAGGGAAACACTGAAGCTTTCTTT
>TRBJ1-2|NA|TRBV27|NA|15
CASSPRSTANYGYTF
TGTGCCAGCAGTCCACGATCAACAGCTAACTATGGCTACACCTTC
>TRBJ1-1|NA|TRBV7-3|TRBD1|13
CASSAGTGSEAFF
TGTGCCAGCAGCGCCGGGACAGGGAGTGAAGCTTTCTTT
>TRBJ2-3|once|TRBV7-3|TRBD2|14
CASSLIAGADTQYF
TGTGCCAGCAGCTTGATAGCGGGAGCAGATACGCAGTATTTT
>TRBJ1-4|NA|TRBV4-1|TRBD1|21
CASSQDWARGILTTTNEKLFF
TGCGCCAGCAGCCAAGATTGGGCCAGGGGGATTTTAACAACAACTAATGAAAAACTGTTTTTT
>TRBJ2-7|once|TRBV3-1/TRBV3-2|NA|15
CASSPPGRYSYEQYF
TGTGCCAGCAGCCCCCCCGGACGGTACTCCTACGAGCAGTACTTC
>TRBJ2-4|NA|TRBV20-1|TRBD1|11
CGAGGPNIQYF
TGCGGCGCAGGGGGCCCGAACATTCAGTACTTC
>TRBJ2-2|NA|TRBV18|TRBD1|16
CASSPLPGQDTGELFF
TGTGCCAGCTCACCTCTACCGGGACAGGACACCGGGGAGCTGTTTTTT
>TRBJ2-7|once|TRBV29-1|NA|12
CSVVDSPYEQYF
TGCAGCGTTGTGGACAGTCCCTACGAGCAGTACTTC
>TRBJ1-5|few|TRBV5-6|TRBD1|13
CASSAGGDQPQHF
TGTGCCAGCAGCGCAGGGGGCGATCAGCCCCAGCATTTT
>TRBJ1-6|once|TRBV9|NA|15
CASSPGEVVNSPLHF
TGTGCCAGCAGCCCAGGGGAGGTTGTTAATTCACCCCTCCACTTT
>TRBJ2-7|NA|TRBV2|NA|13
CASTKGLSYEQYF
TGTGCCAGCACCAAGGGGCTAAGCTACGAGCAGTACTTC
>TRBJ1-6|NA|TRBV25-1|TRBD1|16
CASSGRRTGGNSPLHF
TGTGCCAGCAGTGGTAGGAGGACAGGGGGTAATTCACCCCTCCACTTT
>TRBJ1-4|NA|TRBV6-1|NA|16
CASSGWGRKINEKLFF
TGTGCCAGCAGTGGATGGGGACGGAAGATTAATGAAAAACTGTTTTTT
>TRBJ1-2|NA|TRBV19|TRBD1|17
CASSTGYGTGAGYGYTF
TGTGCCAGTAGTACCGGATACGGGACAGGGGCTGGCTATGGCTACACCTTC
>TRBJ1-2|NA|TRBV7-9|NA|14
CASTIAGGNYGYTF
TGTGCCAGCACCATCGCGGGGGGTAACTATGGCTACACCTTC
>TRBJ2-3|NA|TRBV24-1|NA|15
CATSDSGQNTDTQYF
TGTGCCACCAGTGATTCCGGACAGAACACAGATACGCAGTATTTT
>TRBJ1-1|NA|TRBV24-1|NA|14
CATSESGSNTEAFF
TGTGCCACCAGTGAATCGGGGTCGAACACTGAAGCTTTCTTT
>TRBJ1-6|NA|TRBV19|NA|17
CASSQLPRASYNSPLHF
TGTGCCAGTTCCCAACTTCCCAGGGCCTCCTATAATTCACCCCTCCACTTT
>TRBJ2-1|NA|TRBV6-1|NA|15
CASSDPGGPRNEQFF
TGTGCCAGCAGTGATCCTGGCGGGCCACGCAATGAGCAGTTCTTC
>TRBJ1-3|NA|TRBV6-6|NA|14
CASSYGSSGNTIYF
TGTGCCAGCAGTTACGGCAGCTCTGGAAACACCATATATTTT
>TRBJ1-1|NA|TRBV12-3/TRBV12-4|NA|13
CASRDSLNTEAFF
TGTGCCAGCAGGGACAGTTTGAACACTGAAGCTTTCTTT
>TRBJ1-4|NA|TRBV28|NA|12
CASSADREKLFF
TGTGCCAGCAGTGCCGACCGTGAAAAACTGTTTTTT
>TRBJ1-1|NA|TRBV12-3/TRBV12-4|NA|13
CASSLGINTEAFF
TGTGCCAGCAGTCTCGGAATAAACACTGAAGCTTTCTTT
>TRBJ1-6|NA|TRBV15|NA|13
CATSGDTSTPLHF
TGTGCCACCAGCGGGGACACCTCAACACCCCTCCACTTT
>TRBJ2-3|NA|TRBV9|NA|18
CASSVEGSGGFSTDTQYF
TGTGCCAGCAGCGTAGAGGGTAGCGGTGGGTTTAGCACAGATACGCAGTATTTT
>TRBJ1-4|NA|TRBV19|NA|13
CASWGATNEKLFF
TGTGCCAGTTGGGGGGCAACTAATGAAAAACTGTTTTTT
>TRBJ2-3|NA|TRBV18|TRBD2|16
CASSPTSGGRTDTQYF
TGTGCCAGCTCACCGACTAGCGGGGGGCGGACAGATACGCAGTATTTT
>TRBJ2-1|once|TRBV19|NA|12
CASSRRSGEQFF
TGTGCCAGTAGTCGTAGGTCGGGTGAGCAGTTCTTC
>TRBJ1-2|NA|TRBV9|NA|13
CASSSFYAGDYTF
TGTGCCAGCAGCTCCTTTTACGCCGGGGACTACACCTTC
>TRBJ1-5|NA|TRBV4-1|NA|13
CASSMVVDQPQHF
TGCGCCAGCTCGATGGTAGTTGATCAGCCCCAGCATTTT
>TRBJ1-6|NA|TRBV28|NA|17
CASSLGIRASYNSPLHF
TGTGCCAGCAGTTTGGGGATCCGGGCCTCCTATAATTCACCCCTCCACTTT
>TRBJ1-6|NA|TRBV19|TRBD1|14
CASSWDRGGSPLHF
TGTGCCAGTAGTTGGGACAGGGGGGGTTCACCCCTCCACTTT
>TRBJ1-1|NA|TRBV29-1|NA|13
CSVGGGGWTEAFF
TGCAGCGTTGGGGGAGGGGGTTGGACTGAAGCTTTCTTT